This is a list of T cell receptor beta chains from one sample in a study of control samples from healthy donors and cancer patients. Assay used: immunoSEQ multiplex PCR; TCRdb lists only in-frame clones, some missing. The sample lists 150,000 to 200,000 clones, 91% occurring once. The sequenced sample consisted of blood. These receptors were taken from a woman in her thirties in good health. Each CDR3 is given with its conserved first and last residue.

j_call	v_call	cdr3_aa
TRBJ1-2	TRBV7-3	CASSLSGGGYGYTF
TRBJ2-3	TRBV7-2	CASSSPGLAGGIDTQYF
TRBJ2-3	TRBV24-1	CATSDYLAGGTDTQYF
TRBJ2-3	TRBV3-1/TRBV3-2	CASSHLDTQYF
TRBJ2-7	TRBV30	CAWSRGNYEQYF
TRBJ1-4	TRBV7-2	CASSLAVKRNEKLFF
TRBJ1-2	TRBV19	CASRQGAYGYTF
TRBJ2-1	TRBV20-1	CSASGTGGSYNEQFF
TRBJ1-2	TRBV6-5	CASRKQGSYGYTF
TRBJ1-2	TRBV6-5	CASSRDRGLGYTF
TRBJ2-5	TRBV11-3	CASSLGRALQETQYF